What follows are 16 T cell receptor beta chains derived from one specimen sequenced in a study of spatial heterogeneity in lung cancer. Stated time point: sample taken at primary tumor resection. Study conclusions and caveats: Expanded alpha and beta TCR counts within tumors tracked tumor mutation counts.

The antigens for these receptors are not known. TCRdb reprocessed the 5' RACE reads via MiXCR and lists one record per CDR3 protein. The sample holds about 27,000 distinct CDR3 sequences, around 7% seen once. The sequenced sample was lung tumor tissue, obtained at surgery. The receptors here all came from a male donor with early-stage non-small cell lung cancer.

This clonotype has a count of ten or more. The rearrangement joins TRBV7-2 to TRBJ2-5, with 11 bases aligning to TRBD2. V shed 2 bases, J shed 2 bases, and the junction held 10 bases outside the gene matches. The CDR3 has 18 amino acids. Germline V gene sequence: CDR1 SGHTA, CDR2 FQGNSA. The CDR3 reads CASSLPPGTSGLQETQYF. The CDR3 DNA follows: TGTGCCAGCAGCTTACCCCCCGGGACTAGCGGTCTACAAGAGACCCAGTACTTC.

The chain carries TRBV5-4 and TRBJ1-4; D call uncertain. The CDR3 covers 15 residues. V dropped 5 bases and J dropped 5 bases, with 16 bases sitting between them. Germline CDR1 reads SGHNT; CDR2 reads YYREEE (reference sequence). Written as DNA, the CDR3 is TGTGCCAGCAGTCCAATCCCGGACGGGAATGAAAAACTGTTTTTT. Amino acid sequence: CASSPIPDGNEKLFF.

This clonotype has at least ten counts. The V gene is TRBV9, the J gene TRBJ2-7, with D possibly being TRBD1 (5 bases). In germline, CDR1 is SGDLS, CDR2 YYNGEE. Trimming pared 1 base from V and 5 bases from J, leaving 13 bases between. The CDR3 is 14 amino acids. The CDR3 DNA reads TGTGCCAGCAGCGTACAACAGGCAACAAACGAGCAGTACTTC. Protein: CASSVQQATNEQYF.

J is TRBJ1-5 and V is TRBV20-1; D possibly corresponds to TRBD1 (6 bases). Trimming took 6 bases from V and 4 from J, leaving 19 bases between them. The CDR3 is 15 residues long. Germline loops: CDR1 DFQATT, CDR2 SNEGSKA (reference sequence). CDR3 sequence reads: CSAGKTGFLNQPQHF. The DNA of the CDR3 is TGCAGTGCAGGAAAGACAGGATTTTTGAATCAGCCCCAGCATTTT.

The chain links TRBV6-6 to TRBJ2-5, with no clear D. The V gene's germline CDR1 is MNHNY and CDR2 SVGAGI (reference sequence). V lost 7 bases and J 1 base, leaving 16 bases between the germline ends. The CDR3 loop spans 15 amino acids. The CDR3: CASTGTWVLQETQYF. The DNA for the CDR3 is TGTGCCAGCACCGGTACTTGGGTCCTCCAAGAGACCCAGTACTTC.

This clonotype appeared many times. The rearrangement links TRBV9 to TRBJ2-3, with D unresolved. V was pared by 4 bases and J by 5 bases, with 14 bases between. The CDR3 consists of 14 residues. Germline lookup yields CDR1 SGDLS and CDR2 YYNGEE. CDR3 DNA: TGTGCCAGCAGCCCCCGAAGCAATGAAGATACGCAGTATTTT. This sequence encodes CASSPRSNEDTQYF. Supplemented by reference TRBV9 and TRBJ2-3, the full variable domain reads DSGVTQTPKHLITATGQRVTLRCSPRSGDLSVYWYQQSLDQGLQFLIQYYNGEERAKGNILERFSAQQFPDLHSELNLSSLELGDSALYFCASSPRSNEDTQYFGPGTRLTVL.

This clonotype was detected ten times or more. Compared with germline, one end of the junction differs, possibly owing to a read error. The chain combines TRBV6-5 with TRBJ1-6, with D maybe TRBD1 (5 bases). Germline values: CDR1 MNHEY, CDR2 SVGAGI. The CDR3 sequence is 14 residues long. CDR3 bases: TGTGCCAGCAGTCGGGACTCCTTTAATTCACCCCTCCACTTT. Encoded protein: CASSRDSFNSPLHF.

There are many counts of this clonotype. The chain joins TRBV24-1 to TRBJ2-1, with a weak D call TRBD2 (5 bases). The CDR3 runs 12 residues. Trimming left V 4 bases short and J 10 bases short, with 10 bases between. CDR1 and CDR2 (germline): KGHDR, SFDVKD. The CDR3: CATSETRHEQFF. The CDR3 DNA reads TGTGCCACCAGTGAAACTAGACACGAGCAGTTCTTC.

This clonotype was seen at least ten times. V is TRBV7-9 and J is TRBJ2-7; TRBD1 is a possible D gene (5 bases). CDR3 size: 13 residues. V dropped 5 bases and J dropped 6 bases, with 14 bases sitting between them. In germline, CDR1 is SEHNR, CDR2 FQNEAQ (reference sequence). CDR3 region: CASSLARVSEQYF. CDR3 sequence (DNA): TGTGCCAGCAGCCTCGCCAGGGTGTCCGAGCAGTACTTC.

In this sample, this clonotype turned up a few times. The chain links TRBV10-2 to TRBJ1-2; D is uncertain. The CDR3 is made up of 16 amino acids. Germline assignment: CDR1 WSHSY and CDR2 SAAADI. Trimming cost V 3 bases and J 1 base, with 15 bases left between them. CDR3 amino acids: CASSDWARNSNYGYTF. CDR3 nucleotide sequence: TGCGCCAGCAGTGACTGGGCGAGGAATAGTAACTATGGCTACACCTTC.

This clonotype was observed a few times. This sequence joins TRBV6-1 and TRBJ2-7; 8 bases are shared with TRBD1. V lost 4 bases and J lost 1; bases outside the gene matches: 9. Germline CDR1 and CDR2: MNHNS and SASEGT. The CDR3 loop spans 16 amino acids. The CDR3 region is CASSAKSGGISYEQYF. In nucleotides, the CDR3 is TGTGCCAGCAGTGCCAAATCAGGGGGCATTTCCTACGAGCAGTACTTC.

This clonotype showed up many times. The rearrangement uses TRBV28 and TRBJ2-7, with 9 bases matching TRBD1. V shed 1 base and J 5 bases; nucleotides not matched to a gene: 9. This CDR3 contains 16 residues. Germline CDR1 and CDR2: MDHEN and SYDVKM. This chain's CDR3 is CASSLSRRDRDHEQYF. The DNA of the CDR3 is TGTGCCAGCAGTTTATCTCGCAGGGACAGGGACCACGAGCAGTACTTC.

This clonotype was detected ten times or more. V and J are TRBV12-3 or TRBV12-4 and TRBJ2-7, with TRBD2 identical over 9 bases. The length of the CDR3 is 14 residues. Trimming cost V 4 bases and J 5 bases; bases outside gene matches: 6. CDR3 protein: CASSSSSGTDEQYF. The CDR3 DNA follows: TGTGCCAGCAGTTCCTCTAGCGGGACCGACGAGCAGTACTTC.

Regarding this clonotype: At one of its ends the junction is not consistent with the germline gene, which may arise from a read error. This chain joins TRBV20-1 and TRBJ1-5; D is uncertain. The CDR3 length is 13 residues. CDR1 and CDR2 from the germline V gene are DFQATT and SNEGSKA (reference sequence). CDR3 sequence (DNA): TGCAGCGCTAGCCCTGATAGCAATCAGCCCCAGCATTTT. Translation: CSASPDSNQPQHF.

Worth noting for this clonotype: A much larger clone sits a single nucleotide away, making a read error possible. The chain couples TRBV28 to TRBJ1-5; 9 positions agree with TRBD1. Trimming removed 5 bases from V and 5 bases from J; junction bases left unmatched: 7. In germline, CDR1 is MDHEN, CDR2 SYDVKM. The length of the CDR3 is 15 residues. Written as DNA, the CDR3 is TGTGCCAGCAGTAAGGGACAGGGTTTCCATCAGCCCCAGCATTTT. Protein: CASSKGQGFHQPQHF.

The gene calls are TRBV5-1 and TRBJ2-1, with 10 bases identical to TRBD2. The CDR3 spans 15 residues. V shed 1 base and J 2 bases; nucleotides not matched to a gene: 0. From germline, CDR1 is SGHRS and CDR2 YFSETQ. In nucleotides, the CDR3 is TGCGCCAGCAGCTTGACTAGCGGGGCCTACAATGAGCAGTTCTTC. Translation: CASSLTSGAYNEQFF.